This TCR beta chain was obtained from a study of Ad26.COV2.S vaccination and SARS-CoV-2 variants. Sequenced by immunoSEQ multiplex PCR; TCRdb stores in-frame clones only, minus some. The table has hundreds of thousands of clones, 80% to 90% seen once. Germline V lookup: CDR1 LGHDT, CDR2 YNNKEL (reference sequence). CDR3 length: 12 residues. As to this clone: Compared with germline, one end of the junction differs, possibly owing to a read error.

The sample's treatment: 15 to 20 received Ad26.COV2.S at low or high dose, single or two shots; about 5 received placebo; per-sample allocation not given. It was on day 63 after the first vaccine or placebo injection that samples were taken. This specimen was peripheral blood, taken in a trial of Ad26.COV2.S vaccine versus placebo. This sequence originates from a person between 18 and 60 years old who received the Ad26.COV2.S COVID-19 vaccine or a placebo. This chain connects TRBV3-1 (or the pseudogene TRBV3-2) to TRBJ1-1, with D perhaps TRBD1 (6 bases). CDR3 coding DNA: TGTGCCAGCAGCCAAGAGAGGGGGGCAACCCTCTTT. This sequence encodes CASSQERGATLF.